This T cell receptor beta chain emerged from a study of T-cell reconstitution after alpha-beta-depleted transplantation in children. General observations from the study: Roughly two months post-transplant, alpha-beta T cells reportedly originated from several hundred graft clones that had expanded.

In this sample, this clonotype turned up a few times. Its antigen is undetermined. The V gene's germline CDR1 is SQVTM and CDR2 ANQGSEA. This CDR3 contains 14 residues. Trimming shortened V by 4 bases and J by 0 bases, and 9 bases separated the two germline ends. A library of TCRbeta sequences, prepared with unique molecular identifiers, was generated. TCRdb redid the calling of the PCR reads with MiXCR, one entry per CDR3 protein. The table has 450,000 to 550,000 distinct CDR3 sequences, about an eighth seen once. This receptor was identified in a female patient between 2 and 15 years old who had a stem cell transplant for aplastic anemia, so the T cells may come from the graft donor. This material consisted of PBMCs, mostly from graft donor cells, taken 180 days after TCRalphabeta/CD19-depleted stem cell transplant. V gene TRBV29-1 combines with J gene TRBJ1-4; a weak D match, TRBD1 (6 bases). The CDR3 DNA reads TGCAGCGTTGCCGAGGGGGCAACTAATGAAAAACTGTTTTTT. Its translation: CSVAEGATNEKLFF.